This T cell receptor (beta chain) was recovered during a study of T cell responses to AZD1222 COVID-19 vaccine. The study's findings and limits: Spike-specific TCR breadth and depth were elevated following two AZD1222 doses.

A word on this clone: Its antigen is currently unknown.

The germline V gene has CDR1 SEHNR and CDR2 FQNEAQ (reference sequence). V gave up 6 bases and J gave up 6 bases; unmatched junction bases: 7. The CDR3 loop spans 14 amino acids. Generated by immunoSEQ multiplex PCR, the TCRdb table keeps only in-frame clones and is missing some. The sample shows tens of thousands of clones, approximately 89% of them seen only once. The material was peripheral blood, obtained 28 days after the second dose of the MenACWY control vaccine. This sequence joins TRBV7-9 and TRBJ2-2; 7 bases match TRBD1. This TCR was recovered from an adult who received the MenACWY meningococcal vaccine as a control. CDR3 bases: TGTGCCAGCAGTAAGATTGGGACAGCCGGGGAGCTGTTTTTT. Translation gives CASSKIGTAGELFF.